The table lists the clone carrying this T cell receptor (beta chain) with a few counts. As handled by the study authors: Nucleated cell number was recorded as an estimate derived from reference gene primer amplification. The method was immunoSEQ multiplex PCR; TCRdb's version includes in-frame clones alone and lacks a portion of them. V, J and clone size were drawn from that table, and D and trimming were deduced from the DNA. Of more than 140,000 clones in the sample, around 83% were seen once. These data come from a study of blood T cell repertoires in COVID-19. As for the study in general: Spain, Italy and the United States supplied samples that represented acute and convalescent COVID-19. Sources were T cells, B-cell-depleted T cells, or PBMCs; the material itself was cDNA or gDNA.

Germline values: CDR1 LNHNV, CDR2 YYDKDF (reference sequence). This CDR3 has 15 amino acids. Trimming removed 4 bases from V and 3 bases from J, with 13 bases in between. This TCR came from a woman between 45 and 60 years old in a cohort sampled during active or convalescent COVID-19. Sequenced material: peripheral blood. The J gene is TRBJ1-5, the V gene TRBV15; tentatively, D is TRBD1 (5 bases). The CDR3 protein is CATSNRSWYNQPQHF. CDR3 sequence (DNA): TGTGCCACCAGCAACAGGTCTTGGTACAATCAGCCCCAGCATTTT.